The 28 T cell receptor beta chains in this list originate from one sample, sequenced in a study of shared clonotypes between healthy human individuals. Produced via immunoSEQ multiplex PCR; TCRdb's table is partial and in-frame only. The sample yields approximately 980,000 clones, approximately 76% seen once. Input material: memory CD4+ T cells sorted from blood. The subset was: CD45RA-negative fraction. These receptors were collected from a man between 18 and 35 years old in good health.

The chain employs TRBV4-2 and TRBJ2-1; D gene ambiguous. This CDR3 is 13 amino acids long. CDR1 is LGHNA, CDR2 YNFKEQ, per germline. The V and J ends lost 0 bases and 9 bases respectively, with 9 bases between them. CDR3 sequence reads: CASSQDPSGEQFF. The CDR3 bases are TGTGCCAGCAGCCAAGACCCCTCGGGTGAGCAGTTCTTC.

V gene TRBV2 combines with J gene TRBJ2-2, with 7 bases matching TRBD2. The CDR3 covers 14 residues. The V and J ends lost 11 bases and 4 bases, in that order; junction bases with no gene match: 10. Germline-derived CDR1 and CDR2 are SNHLY and FYNNEI. Here the CDR3 reads CAVHSGQSTGELFF. Written as DNA, the CDR3 is TGTGCCGTTCATAGCGGGCAGTCCACCGGGGAGCTGTTTTTT.

The rearrangement links TRBV7-9 to TRBJ2-7, with D perhaps matching TRBD1 or TRBD2 (5 bases each). V lost 2 bases and J lost 5, with 13 bases in between. Per germline, CDR1 SEHNR and CDR2 FQNEAQ (reference sequence). This CDR3 is 14 amino acids long. This CDR3 reads CASSLTGLRDEQYF. In nucleotides, the CDR3 is TGTGCCAGCAGCTTAACGGGGCTGAGGGACGAGCAGTACTTC. The complete variable domain, with remaining parts taken from reference TRBV7-9 and TRBJ2-7, reads DTGVSQNPRHKITKRGQNVTFRCDPISEHNRLYWYRQTLGQGPEFLTYFQNEAQLEKSRLLSDRFSAERPKGSFSTLEIQRTEQGDSAMYLCASSLTGLRDEQYFGPGTRLTVT.

The chain is built from TRBV7-9 and TRBJ2-7, with D uncertain. V was trimmed by 5 bases and J by 2 bases, leaving 10 bases between them. Germline V gives CDR1 SEHNR, CDR2 FQNEAQ (reference sequence). This CDR3 is built from 13 residues. CDR3 nucleotides: TGTGCCAGCAGCCCCGACCTCCCCTACGAGCAGTACTTC. This gives the protein CASSPDLPYEQYF.

This clone was detected only once. This sequence joins TRBV27 and TRBJ1-4, with D tentatively TRBD1 (5 bases). The germline gives CDR1 MNHEY, CDR2 SMNVEV (reference sequence). Deletions cut 2 bases from V and 4 bases from J, with 11 bases between. There are 15 residues in the CDR3. The CDR3 sequence is CASSLTRGLNEKLFF. The CDR3, as DNA: TGTGCCAGCAGTTTAACCCGGGGCCTTAATGAAAAACTGTTTTTT.

DNA of the CDR3: TGTGCCAGCAGTTTGCAAGTAAAGGGACAGTACAATGAGCAGTTCTTC. Translating it yields CASSLQVKGQYNEQFF. The rearrangement links TRBV5-8 to TRBJ2-1; 7 nucleotides match TRBD1. V lost 5 bases and J lost 4; bases outside the gene matches: 12. The V gene's germline CDR1 is SGHTS and CDR2 YDEGEE. The CDR3 length is 16 residues.

Only a few counts were recorded for this clone. The chain recombines TRBV14 with TRBJ1-5, with 10 bases that match TRBD1. V shed 1 base, J shed 4 bases, and the junction held 4 bases outside the gene matches. CDR3 length equals 16 residues. Germline CDR1 is SGHDN and CDR2 is FVKESK. CDR3 residues: CASSQGGTGVNQPQHF. CDR3 DNA sequence: TGTGCCAGCAGCCAAGGTGGGACAGGGGTGAATCAGCCCCAGCATTTT.

The chain is built from TRBV12-5 and TRBJ2-3; D not resolved. The CDR3 contains 12 residues. Deletions cut 7 bases from V and 6 bases from J, with 11 bases between. Germline-derived CDR1 and CDR2 are LGHNT and FRNRAP. CDR3 sequence reads: CASAVNWDTQYF. In nucleotides, the CDR3 is TGTGCTAGTGCCGTCAACTGGGATACGCAGTATTTT. The full variable domain, completed using reference TRBV12-5 and TRBJ2-3, is DARVTQTPRHKVTEMGQEVTMRCQPILGHNTVFWYRQTMMQGLELLAYFRNRAPLDDSGMPKDRFSAEMPDATLATLKIQPSEPRDSAVYFCASAVNWDTQYFGPGTRLTVL.

V usage is TRBV10-2 and J usage is TRBJ1-2; D is ambiguous. The CDR3 sequence is 13 residues long. V lost 2 bases and J lost 6, with 10 bases in between. CDR1 WSHSY and CDR2 SAAADI come from the germline V gene. The CDR3 loop is CASSENGQDGYTF. CDR3 DNA sequence: TGCGCCAGCAGTGAGAACGGCCAAGATGGCTACACCTTC.

In this sample, this clone turned up a few times. Within the sample, other DNA sequences also encode this same CDR3. The J gene is TRBJ1-2, the V gene TRBV30, with D possibly being TRBD1 (5 bases). V was clipped by 0 bases and J by 9 bases, with 8 bases between them. The CDR3 is made up of 11 amino acids. Germline values: CDR1 GTSNPN, CDR2 SVGIG (reference sequence). CDR3 region: CAWSVPGSYTF. The CDR3 DNA reads as TGTGCCTGGAGTGTCCCAGGGAGCTACACCTTC.

The chain employs TRBV30 and TRBJ1-3; D is perhaps TRBD1 (5 bases). V was trimmed by 0 bases and J by 0 bases, leaving 9 bases between them. Germline V CDR1 and CDR2: GTSNPN, SVGIG (reference sequence). The CDR3 is 15 amino acids. The CDR3 region is CAWSVRGGSGNTIYF. DNA of the CDR3: TGTGCCTGGAGTGTACGCGGGGGCTCTGGAAACACCATATATTTT.

This sequence joins TRBV2 and TRBJ1-6; 7 bases align to TRBD1. CDR1 is SNHLY, CDR2 FYNNEI, per germline. The ends lost 7 bases at V and 8 bases at J; junction bases unmatched: 8. CDR3 length: 14 residues. The DNA for the CDR3 is TGTGCCAGCACCTACCGGACAGGCGATTCACCCCTCCACTTT. This gives the protein CASTYRTGDSPLHF.

This chain joins TRBV19 and TRBJ2-2; D is unresolved. Germline V CDR1 and CDR2: LNHDA, SQIVND (reference sequence). V was cut by 5 bases and J by 1 base, with 11 bases left in between. There are 15 residues in the CDR3. CDR3 residues: CASSGQDLNTGELFF. The CDR3 coding sequence is TGTGCCAGTAGTGGGCAAGACCTGAACACCGGGGAGCTGTTTTTT.

The chain uses TRBV30 and TRBJ1-6; 8 nucleotides align to TRBD1. This CDR3 contains 13 residues. V shed 4 bases, J shed 7 bases, and the junction held 3 bases outside the gene matches. Per the germline V gene, CDR1 is GTSNPN and CDR2 is SVGIG (reference sequence). DNA for the CDR3: TGTGCCTGGACGGGACAGGTGAATTCACCCCTCCACTTT. As protein: CAWTGQVNSPLHF. The variable domain in full, with the rest retrieved from reference TRBV30 and TRBJ1-6, is SQTIHQWPATLVQPVGSPLSLECTVEGTSNPNLYWYRQAAGRGLQLLFYSVGIGQISSEVPQNLSASRPQDRQFILSSKKLLLSDSGFYLCAWTGQVNSPLHFGNGTRLTVT.

This clone was seen only a few times. The chain combines TRBV11-3 with TRBJ1-4; a possible D gene is TRBD1 (6 bases). CDR3 length: 18 amino acids. V was clipped by 6 bases and J by 7 bases, with 27 bases between them. Germline V gene lookup returns CDR1 SGHNT and CDR2 YENEEA. CDR3: CASSPGTGYGGASEKLFF. CDR3 nucleotide sequence: TGTGCCAGCAGTCCAGGAACAGGGTACGGAGGAGCCTCTGAAAAACTGTTTTTT.

V and J are TRBV7-3 and TRBJ2-1, with TRBD1 matching 9 bases. The CDR3 has 14 residues. Trimming removed 4 bases from V and 9 bases from J; junction bases left unmatched: 7. Germline V gives CDR1 SGHTA, CDR2 FQGTGA. CDR3 DNA: TGTGCCAGCAGCTCAAAGGGACAGGGAACTGAGCAGTTCTTC. Translated, it gives CASSSKGQGTEQFF.

This clone was detected ten times or more. The chain uses TRBV27 and TRBJ2-3; maybe TRBD1 (5 bases). Germline V CDR1 and CDR2: MNHEY, SMNVEV (reference sequence). This CDR3 is built from 13 residues. Trimming left V 3 bases short and J 10 bases short, with 14 bases between. The CDR3 DNA sequence: TGTGCCAGCAGTTTCCCGCAAACCAGGGCGCAGTATTTT. Residues: CASSFPQTRAQYF.

The V call is TRBV6-1, the J call TRBJ2-3; D is unresolved. Trimming left V 5 bases short and J 3 bases short, with 6 bases between. The CDR3 runs 12 residues. Per germline, CDR1 MNHNS and CDR2 SASEGT. The CDR3 sequence: CASSTQTDTQYF. The DNA of the CDR3 is TGTGCCAGCAGTACTCAAACAGATACGCAGTATTTT.

This clone was counted a single time. CDR3 nucleotide sequence: TGCGCCAGCAGCTCCTCGGGTGGGACAGGTTCAAGCGAGCAGTACTTC. It is translated as CASSSSGGTGSSEQYF. This chain links TRBV5-1 with TRBJ2-7; 8 nucleotides match TRBD1. Germline V lookup: CDR1 SGHRS, CDR2 YFSETQ. Trimming removed 3 bases from V and 6 bases from J; junction bases left unmatched: 14. The CDR3 extends over 16 amino acids.

This chain connects TRBV2 to TRBJ1-5; D might be TRBD1 (6 bases). In germline, CDR1 is SNHLY, CDR2 FYNNEI. The CDR3 is made up of 14 amino acids. The ends were cut back, 8 bases at V and 4 bases at J, with 15 bases in the middle. In nucleotides, the CDR3 is TGTGCCAGCTCGGACAGCCCAGCAAATCAGCCCCAGCATTTT. This gives the protein CASSDSPANQPQHF.

The gene calls are TRBV11-2 and TRBJ2-7; 7 nucleotides match TRBD1. CDR3 length: 13 amino acids. Germline CDR1 and CDR2: SGHAT and FQNNGV. The trim removed 6 bases at V and 8 bases at J, leaving 10 bases unmatched. CDR3 in amino acids: CASSRWDREQQYF. The CDR3 DNA reads as TGTGCCAGCAGTAGGTGGGACAGAGAACAGCAGTACTTC. Full variable domain (rest looked up from reference TRBV11-2 and TRBJ2-7): EAGVAQSPRYKIIEKRQSVAFWCNPISGHATLYWYQQILGQGPKLLIQFQNNGVVDDSQLPKDRFSAERLKGVDSTLKIQPAKLEDSAVYLCASSRWDREQQYFGPGTRLTVT.

About this clone itself: Within the sample, other DNA sequences also encode this same CDR3. This chain connects TRBV7-9 to TRBJ2-5, with unresolved D. This CDR3 is built from 13 residues. From germline, CDR1 is SEHNR and CDR2 FQNEAQ (reference sequence). Trimming took 2 bases from V and 2 from J, leaving 6 bases between them. The CDR3 region is CASSLFGQETQYF. The DNA for the CDR3 is TGTGCCAGCAGCTTATTCGGGCAAGAGACCCAGTACTTC. The whole variable domain, filled in from reference TRBV7-9 and TRBJ2-5, reads DTGVSQNPRHKITKRGQNVTFRCDPISEHNRLYWYRQTLGQGPEFLTYFQNEAQLEKSRLLSDRFSAERPKGSFSTLEIQRTEQGDSAMYLCASSLFGQETQYFGPGTRLLVL.

The chain recombines TRBV10-2 with TRBJ2-7; no firm D call. V was clipped by 5 bases and J by 2 bases, with 4 bases between them. This CDR3 is built from 11 residues. The germline V gene encodes CDR1 WSHSY and CDR2 SAAADI. Here the CDR3 DNA reads TGCGCCAGCAGTCCGACCTACGAGCAGTACTTC. The encoded protein is CASSPTYEQYF.

This clone was seen only a few times. The chain is built from TRBV7-3 and TRBJ2-1; D unresolved. V was pared by 0 bases and J by 4 bases, with 10 bases between. This CDR3 is 15 amino acids long. Germline V CDR1 and CDR2: SGHTA, FQGTGA. For the CDR3, the DNA is TGTGCCAGCAGCTTAACGTGGGGTACTTACAATGAGCAGTTCTTC. Translated, it gives CASSLTWGTYNEQFF.

V gene TRBV5-1 combines with J gene TRBJ2-6; D gene ambiguous. This CDR3 spans 14 amino acids. Deletions cut 5 bases from V and 0 bases from J, with 6 bases between. Germline V gene sequence: CDR1 SGHRS, CDR2 YFSETQ. DNA for the CDR3: TGCGCCAGCAGACCATACTCTGGGGCCAACGTCCTGACTTTC. It specifies CASRPYSGANVLTF.

The rearrangement joins TRBV25-1 to TRBJ1-1; a weak D match, TRBD1 (5 bases). The CDR3 is 17 residues long. The ends were cut back, 5 bases at V and 5 bases at J, with 24 bases in the middle. The V gene's germline CDR1 is MGHDK and CDR2 SYGVNS. CDR3 region: CASSQTGLQVGKTEAFF. CDR3 DNA sequence: TGTGCCAGCAGTCAAACGGGACTACAAGTCGGAAAGACTGAAGCTTTCTTT.

This chain uses TRBV6-5 with TRBJ2-2; tentative D call: TRBD2 (6 bases). Germline V gives CDR1 MNHEY, CDR2 SVGAGI. The CDR3 contains 13 residues. V lost 2 bases to trimming and J lost 7 bases, with 8 bases between them. The CDR3 sequence is CASSYRRGGELFF. The CDR3 DNA is TGTGCCAGCAGTTACCGGCGGGGCGGGGAGCTGTTTTTT.

The rearrangement joins TRBV19 to TRBJ2-2, with 8 bases that match TRBD1. The CDR3 is 14 amino acids. Germline loops: CDR1 LNHDA, CDR2 SQIVND (reference sequence). The V and J ends lost 5 bases and 6 bases, in that order; junction bases with no gene match: 5. Here the CDR3 DNA reads TGTGCCAGTAGTCGCGGACAGGGACCCGGGGAGCTGTTTTTT. Translated, it gives CASSRGQGPGELFF.